The 5 T cell receptor beta chains below come from one sample, sequenced in a study of metastatic and nonmetastatic thyroid tumors. No patient received treatment before thyroid surgery. TCRdb re-clonotyped the PCR reads via MiXCR. The sample has approximately 30,000 clones, about 16% seen once. Sequencing was carried out using blood. These receptor sequences come from a male donor with papillary thyroid cancer or a benign thyroid nodule (not recorded which). Some clones in this sample may be carry-over from other donors' samples.

As regards this clone: A much more abundant neighbour one base away suggests this may be a read error. J is TRBJ1-2 and V is TRBV12-3 or TRBV12-4; D might be TRBD1 (6 bases). V was trimmed by 10 bases and J by 10 bases, leaving 16 bases between them. The CDR3 contains 11 residues. The CDR3 coding sequence is TGTGCCACCATGCGGGGGCACGACTACACCTTC. This encodes CATMRGHDYTF.

V and J are TRBV19 and TRBJ2-7; D is perhaps TRBD1 (5 bases). Trimming pared 5 bases from V and 6 bases from J, leaving 14 bases between. This CDR3 contains 13 residues. Germline CDR1 reads LNHDA; CDR2 reads SQIVND (reference sequence). CDR3 amino acids: CASSQGSLVEQYF. The CDR3 DNA reads TGTGCCAGTAGTCAGGGTTCGCTAGTCGAGCAGTACTTC.

This clone was counted many times. The chain has TRBV7-9 and TRBJ1-2, with a tentative D call TRBD1 (6 bases). Trimming took 1 base from V and 6 from J, leaving 9 bases between them. The CDR3 totals 13 residues. Per germline, CDR1 SEHNR and CDR2 FQNEAQ (reference sequence). The CDR3 nucleotides read TGTGCCAGCAGCTTAGTACAGGGAGATGGCTACACCTTC. It encodes CASSLVQGDGYTF.

To note about this clone: A much larger clone sits a single nucleotide away, making a read error possible. The chain recombines TRBV4-1 with TRBJ1-3; a possible D gene is TRBD1 (5 bases). Germline CDR1 and CDR2: MGHRA and YSYEKL. This CDR3 contains 15 residues. Trimming took 1 base from V and 4 from J, leaving 11 bases between them. CDR3: CASSQGEGRGNTIYF. The CDR3 nucleotides read TGCGCCAGCAGCCAAGGGGAGGGGCGGGGAAACACCATATATTTT.

This clone was found many times. The V gene is TRBV24-1, the J gene TRBJ2-1; D remains unclear. The V and J ends lost 0 bases and 4 bases respectively, with 9 bases between them. This CDR3 contains 15 residues. The germline gives CDR1 KGHDR, CDR2 SFDVKD. The CDR3 spells CATSDLSGKYNEQFF. Written as DNA, the CDR3 is TGTGCCACCAGTGATTTGTCTGGGAAATACAATGAGCAGTTCTTC.